Given below is one TCR beta chain in context. This entry is derived from a study of blood T cell repertoires in COVID-19. Study-wide context: Specimens from acute and convalescent COVID-19 originated in the United States, Italy and Spain. PBMCs, B-cell-depleted T cells, or T cells were the source of the cDNA or gDNA that made up the material.

Only in-frame clones appear in the TCRdb table, and some are missing; sequencing was by immunoSEQ multiplex PCR. In the table there are roughly 300,000 clones, 70% to 90% of which are singletons. The CDR3 covers 13 residues. V trimming: 4 bases; J trimming: 7 bases; junction bases outside the gene matches: 6. Germline assignment: CDR1 MNHEY and CDR2 SVGAGI. The rearrangement links TRBV6-5 to TRBJ1-2; TRBD1 matches 7 bases. The TCR originated in a woman in her fifties or sixties who had recovered from COVID-19. The specimen sequenced was peripheral blood. As DNA, the CDR3 is TGTGCCAGCAGTTTCAGAGGGGGCCTTGGCTACACCTTC. Translated, it gives CASSFRGGLGYTF.